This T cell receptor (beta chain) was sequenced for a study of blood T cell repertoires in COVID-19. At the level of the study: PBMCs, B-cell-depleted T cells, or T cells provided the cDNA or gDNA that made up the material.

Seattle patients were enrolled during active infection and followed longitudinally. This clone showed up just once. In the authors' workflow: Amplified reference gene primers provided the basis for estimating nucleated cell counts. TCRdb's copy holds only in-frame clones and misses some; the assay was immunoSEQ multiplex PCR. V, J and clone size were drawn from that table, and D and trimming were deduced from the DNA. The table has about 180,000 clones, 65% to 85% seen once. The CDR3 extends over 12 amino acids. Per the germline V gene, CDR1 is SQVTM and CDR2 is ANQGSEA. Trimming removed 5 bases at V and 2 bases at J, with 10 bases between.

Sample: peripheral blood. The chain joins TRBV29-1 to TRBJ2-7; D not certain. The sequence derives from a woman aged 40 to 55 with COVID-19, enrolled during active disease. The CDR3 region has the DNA TGCAGCGTTCAACCCGGAGCCTACGAGCAGTACTTC. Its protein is CSVQPGAYEQYF.